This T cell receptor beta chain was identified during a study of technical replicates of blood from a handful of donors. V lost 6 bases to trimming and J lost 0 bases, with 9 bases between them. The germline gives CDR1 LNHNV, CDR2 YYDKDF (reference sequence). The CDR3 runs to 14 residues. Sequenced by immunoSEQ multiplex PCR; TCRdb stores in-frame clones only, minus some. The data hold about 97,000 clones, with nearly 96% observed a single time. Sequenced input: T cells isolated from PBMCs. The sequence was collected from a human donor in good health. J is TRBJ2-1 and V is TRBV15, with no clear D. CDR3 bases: TGTGCCACCAGTAAACTAAGCTCCTACAATGAGCAGTTCTTC. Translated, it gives CATSKLSSYNEQFF.